One TCR beta chain is described in this entry. Its cognate antigen has yet to be identified. No base qualities exist here, and no much larger clone lies one base off it. These data come from a study of response to subunit inactivated influenza vaccine (dated 2018 in TCRdb). Background for the entire study: To follow how T cells responded to a trivalent subunit inactivated influenza vaccine, the researchers relied on deep quantitative profiling of the T cell receptor repertoire.

The library was made by RT-PCR. Sequencing relied on an Illumina HiSeq 2500. TCRdb reprocessed the public reads (quality trimming at Q25 with fastp, clone calling with MiXCR) and kept in-frame beta chains. Entries that share a CDR3 protein sequence are merged under the most common genes and DNA. Across this sample there are approximately 700,000 distinct CDR3 sequences, with around 16% seen only once. The ten largest clones represent around a tenth of the sample. The research as a whole found: It was suggested by the authors that each seasonal influenza vaccination may recruit only a limited number of new T cells.

The CDR3 sequence holds 14 residues, the cysteine and phenylalanine included. Here the CDR3 DNA is all that survives: 42 bases in frame from base 1. Here V drops 7 bases and J drops 1 base, and the junction holds 4 bases not matched to any gene. The chain is assembled from TRBV12-3 or TRBV12-4 and TRBJ2-3; TRBD2 matches 8 bases in the middle. This sample comprised PBMCs from blood, obtained 11 to 12 days after vaccination. This receptor was taken from a man aged 50 or older who received an inactivated influenza vaccine. Donor details come from another sample of the same person, matched by shared clones. In nucleotides, the sequence is TGTGCCAGCACCGGGACTAGACGCACAGATACGCAGTATTTT. This gives the protein CASTGTRRTDTQYF.